Below are 17 T cell receptor beta chains sequenced from a single sample in a study of cytomegalovirus exposure and HLA in healthy donors. PCR employed 60 Vbeta and 13 Jbeta primers. The table came from immunoSEQ multiplex PCR; TCRdb's copy has only in-frame clones and leaves some out. Among under 300,000 clones, 80% to 90% were seen once, and the ten largest hold about 2%. Sequenced input: PBMCs. Every receptor here comes from a woman in her forties in good health and CMV-seropositive.

The CDR3 DNA is TGTGCCAGCACCAAGGGGACAGGGGGCCGCAATCAGCCCCAGCATTTT. Amino acids: CASTKGTGGRNQPQHF. This chain uses TRBV6-6 with TRBJ1-5; TRBD1 matches at 12 bases. The CDR3 is made up of 16 amino acids. The trim removed 7 bases at V and 2 bases at J, leaving 6 bases unmatched. CDR1 is MNHNY, CDR2 SVGAGI, per germline (reference sequence).

The J gene is TRBJ2-3, the V gene TRBV11-3; 9 bases line up with TRBD2. The CDR3 contains 16 residues. V shed 1 base and J 1 base; nucleotides not matched to a gene: 3. The germline V gene encodes CDR1 SGHNT and CDR2 YENEEA. CDR3 coding DNA: TGTGCCAGCAGCTTAGGCGGCGGGAGGGGCACAGATACGCAGTATTTT. Translating gives CASSLGGGRGTDTQYF.

This chain joins TRBV6-5 and TRBJ1-5; the D is unclear. Germline V gene data show CDR1 as MNHEY and CDR2 as SVGAGI. This CDR3 has 14 residues. V shed 2 bases and J shed 2 bases, with 7 bases lying between them. The CDR3 bases are TGTGCCAGCAGTTACAAAGGAGGCAATCAGCCCCAGCATTTT. Translating gives CASSYKGGNQPQHF.

The chain couples TRBV4-3 to TRBJ2-3; TRBD2 aligns across 7 bases. The CDR3 covers 19 residues. The junction had 16 bases not matched to a gene; V was cut back by 4 bases and J by 0 bases. Germline V gene data show CDR1 as LGHNA and CDR2 as YSLEER. The CDR3, as DNA: TGCGCCAGCAGCCTGCTATTCATCGGGACTACCTCTAGCACAGATACGCAGTATTTT. It translates to CASSLLFIGTTSSTDTQYF.

The chain joins TRBV5-1 to TRBJ2-3; 9 bases fit TRBD2. The CDR3 has 15 amino acids. The junction had 5 bases not matched to a gene; V was cut back by 0 bases and J by 6 bases. Germline loops: CDR1 SGHRS, CDR2 YFSETQ. CDR3 in amino acids: CASSLVLAGGDTQYF. In DNA, the CDR3 is TGCGCCAGCAGCTTGGTACTAGCGGGTGGGGATACGCAGTATTTT.

This clone was seen just once. The V call is TRBV9, the J call TRBJ2-1, with D maybe TRBD2 (6 bases). The CDR3 spans 14 residues. V was cut by 3 bases and J by 1 base, with 8 bases left in between. Germline CDR1 SGDLS, CDR2 YYNGEE. The CDR3 region has the DNA TGTGCCAGCAGCGCGGGAGTATCCTACAATGAGCAGTTCTTC. Its protein is CASSAGVSYNEQFF.

The rearrangement uses TRBV30 and TRBJ2-6, with TRBD1 matching 9 bases. V shed 2 bases and J 0 bases; nucleotides not matched to a gene: 2. CDR3 length: 16 residues. Per germline, CDR1 GTSNPN and CDR2 SVGIG (reference sequence). The CDR3 here is CAWSRGQGSGANVLTF. In DNA, the CDR3 is TGTGCCTGGAGTAGGGGACAGGGCTCTGGGGCCAACGTCCTGACTTTC.

This clone was seen only a few times. V is TRBV4-3 and J is TRBJ2-3; D is undetermined. Germline V gene data show CDR1 as LGHNA and CDR2 as YSLEER. This CDR3 is built from 13 residues. Trimming pared 0 bases from V and 5 bases from J, leaving 6 bases between. CDR3 residues: CASSQEAIDTQYF. CDR3 sequence (DNA): TGCGCCAGCAGCCAAGAAGCGATAGATACGCAGTATTTT.

The chain recombines TRBV6-1 with TRBJ1-1; 8 bases are a match to TRBD1. V was pared by 3 bases and J by 2 bases, with 11 bases of the junction left unmatched. The CDR3 is made up of 17 amino acids. Germline values: CDR1 MNHNS, CDR2 SASEGT. This chain's CDR3 is CASSEDRVKVVNTEAFF. The CDR3 DNA is TGTGCCAGCAGTGAGGACAGGGTCAAGGTTGTAAACACTGAAGCTTTCTTT.

This clone was counted a single time. The rearrangement joins TRBV19 to TRBJ1-2; TRBD1 matches at 7 bases. CDR1 is LNHDA, CDR2 SQIVND, per germline (reference sequence). Trimming removed 7 bases from V and 7 bases from J; junction bases left unmatched: 6. The CDR3 covers 12 residues. CDR3 in amino acids: CASNDRAGGYTF. As DNA, the CDR3 is TGTGCCAGTAACGACAGGGCGGGTGGCTACACCTTC.

The chain carries TRBV28 and TRBJ1-2; D gene unclear. The CDR3 consists of 12 residues. V was clipped by 4 bases and J by 7 bases, with 10 bases between them. CDR1 MDHEN and CDR2 SYDVKM come from the germline V gene. CDR3 in DNA: TGTGCCAGCAGTTCCCCACTCCCTGGCTACACCTTC. It specifies CASSSPLPGYTF.

The J gene is TRBJ2-6, the V gene TRBV10-3; 7 bases match TRBD1. J was trimmed by 0 bases and V by 6 bases; bases with no gene match: 8. CDR1 is ENHRY, CDR2 SYGVKD, per germline. This CDR3 comprises 17 residues. The CDR3 nucleotides read TGTGCCATCAGGAGGGACAGTGCCTCCTCTGGGGCCAACGTCCTGACTTTC. It translates to CAIRRDSASSGANVLTF.

The chain uses TRBV7-3 and TRBJ2-2, with 9 bases lining up with TRBD1. Germline CDR1 and CDR2: SGHTA and FQGTGA. V lost 2 bases to trimming and J lost 4 bases; unmatched junction nucleotides: 5. The length of the CDR3 is 16 residues. CDR3 loop: CASSLPGTGRTGELFF. The DNA for the CDR3 is TGTGCCAGCAGCTTACCGGGGACAGGGCGCACCGGGGAGCTGTTTTTT.

CDR3 bases: TGCGCCAGCAGCCTGACAGTGAACACCGGGGAGCTGTTTTTT. Protein: CASSLTVNTGELFF. This chain joins TRBV4-3 and TRBJ2-2, with D possibly being TRBD1 (5 bases). Per the germline V gene, CDR1 is LGHNA and CDR2 is YSLEER. V was clipped by 4 bases and J by 1 base, with 7 bases between them. The CDR3 sequence is 14 residues long.

The rearrangement uses TRBV7-9 and TRBJ1-2; no reliable D call. Trimming shortened V by 2 bases and J by 2 bases, and 9 bases separated the two germline ends. Germline V CDR1 and CDR2: SEHNR, FQNEAQ (reference sequence). The CDR3 consists of 14 residues. CDR3 sequence: CASSLFIPNYGYTF. CDR3 bases: TGTGCCAGCAGCTTATTCATCCCAAACTATGGCTACACCTTC.

This clone was seen only once. V and J are TRBV7-2 and TRBJ1-2, with D maybe TRBD1 (6 bases). Germline V lookup: CDR1 SGHTA, CDR2 FQGNSA. This CDR3 is 12 amino acids long. V lost 7 bases and J lost 8, with 14 bases in between. CDR3 residues: CASNREREGYTF. DNA of the CDR3: TGTGCCAGCAACAGGGAAAGGGAGGGCTACACCTTC. The full variable domain, its missing parts supplied by reference TRBV7-2 and TRBJ1-2, is GAGVSQSPSNKVTEKGKDVELRCDPISGHTALYWYRQSLGQGLEFLIYFQGNSAPDKSGLPSDRFSAERTGGSVSTLTIQRTQQEDSAVYLCASNREREGYTFGSGTRLTVV.

This clone was detected only once. V and J are TRBV7-2 and TRBJ2-3, with 11 bases fitting TRBD2. The ends lost 3 bases at V and 0 bases at J; junction bases unmatched: 2. The length of the CDR3 is 16 residues. Germline lookup yields CDR1 SGHTA and CDR2 FQGNSA. CDR3 region: CASSLLAGGSTDTQYF. The CDR3, as DNA: TGTGCCAGCAGCTTGTTAGCGGGAGGGAGCACAGATACGCAGTATTTT.